One sample yielded the 23 T cell receptor beta chains listed below, sequenced in a study of blood T cell repertoires in COVID-19. The protocol was immunoSEQ multiplex PCR, while the TCRdb copy is restricted to in-frame clones and leaves out a portion. The sample carries roughly 350,000 clones, approximately 81% recorded once. The sample was peripheral blood. These receptor sequences come from a woman between 18 and 30 years old with acute or convalescent COVID-19.

The chain is built from TRBV13 and TRBJ1-5; 7 positions agree with TRBD1. The CDR3 consists of 15 residues. V gave up 5 bases and J gave up 1 base; unmatched junction bases: 5. Germline V gene sequence: CDR1 PRHDT, CDR2 FYEKMQ (reference sequence). CDR3 coding DNA: TGTGCCAGCAGCGCGGGACAGTCCAGCAATCAGCCCCAGCATTTT. Translating it yields CASSAGQSSNQPQHF.

The chain is built from TRBV28 and TRBJ1-6, with D hard to call. The CDR3 has 15 amino acids. Germline V gene data show CDR1 as MDHEN and CDR2 as SYDVKM. Trimming took 3 bases from V and 4 from J, leaving 10 bases between them. The CDR3 here is CASSLGEAYNSPLHF. CDR3 nucleotides: TGTGCCAGCAGTTTGGGAGAGGCTTATAATTCACCCCTCCACTTT.

This clone appeared a single time. The chain has TRBV5-1 and TRBJ2-1, with 10 bases matching TRBD2. This CDR3 comprises 16 residues. V was pared by 4 bases and J by 7 bases, with 11 bases of the junction left unmatched. Germline assignment: CDR1 SGHRS and CDR2 YFSETQ. The CDR3 DNA reads TGCGCCAGCAGCCTGAACCTAGCGGGGGTCGGAAATGAGCAGTTCTTC. Protein product: CASSLNLAGVGNEQFF.

The rearrangement links TRBV9 to TRBJ1-1; 10 positions match TRBD1. CDR1 SGDLS and CDR2 YYNGEE come from the germline V gene. This CDR3 has 13 residues. Trimming at V came to 5 bases and at J to 8 bases, leaving 6 bases not matched to a gene. The CDR3 DNA reads TGTGCCAGCAGTCATGGGACAGGGGTGGAAGCTTTCTTT. Encoded protein: CASSHGTGVEAFF.

V gene TRBV19 combines with J gene TRBJ2-7; TRBD1 agrees at 9 bases. V trimming: 5 bases; J trimming: 1 base; junction bases outside the gene matches: 6. From germline, CDR1 is LNHDA and CDR2 SQIVND (reference sequence). The CDR3 loop spans 15 amino acids. CDR3 bases: TGTGCCAGTAGTTTCGGACAGGGGCCTTCCTACGAGCAGTACTTC. It specifies CASSFGQGPSYEQYF.

The chain couples TRBV28 to TRBJ2-7; TRBD1 matches at 10 bases. CDR1 and CDR2 from the germline V gene are MDHEN and SYDVKM. The CDR3 extends over 15 amino acids. J gave up 3 bases and V 3 bases, and 5 bases lay outside the gene matches. CDR3 in amino acids: CASSFRDRGIYEQYF. The CDR3 DNA reads as TGTGCCAGCAGTTTTAGGGACAGGGGTATCTACGAGCAGTACTTC.

The CDR3: CASSLVGQGEYGYTF. The CDR3 region has the DNA TGCGCCAGCAGCTTGGTGGGACAGGGGGAGTACGGCTACACCTTC. The V gene is TRBV5-1, the J gene TRBJ1-2, with 11 bases aligning to TRBD1. CDR3 length: 15 residues. V lost 0 bases, J lost 8 bases, and 6 bases stayed unmatched. In germline, CDR1 is SGHRS, CDR2 YFSETQ.

The chain couples TRBV6-1 to TRBJ2-1; D gene ambiguous. Germline CDR1 MNHNS, CDR2 SASEGT. V was pared by 2 bases and J by 0 bases, with 14 bases between. The CDR3 totals 17 residues. The CDR3 spells CASSETPRRSSYNEQFF. The CDR3 DNA reads as TGTGCCAGCAGTGAAACGCCTAGGCGGAGCTCCTACAATGAGCAGTTCTTC.

The chain carries TRBV5-8 and TRBJ2-3; 7 bases line up with TRBD1. V was clipped by 4 bases and J by 1 base; unmatched bases: 12. Germline assignment: CDR1 SGHTS and CDR2 YDEGEE. The CDR3 is made up of 17 amino acids. The CDR3 reads CASSPFRDREGTDTQYF. CDR3 bases: TGTGCCAGCAGCCCCTTCCGAGACAGGGAAGGCACAGATACGCAGTATTTT.

The CDR3 DNA sequence: TGTGCCAGCAGTTTACGGCGGGGCACAGATACGCAGTATTTT. It specifies CASSLRRGTDTQYF. The rearrangement links TRBV28 to TRBJ2-3, with a possible D match to TRBD2 (5 bases). The CDR3 runs 14 residues. CDR1 is MDHEN, CDR2 SYDVKM, per germline. The germline V and J ends were trimmed by 2 bases and 1 base, with 7 bases remaining between them.

This clone was detected only once. The chain couples TRBV2 to TRBJ2-1; 11 bases agree with TRBD2. The CDR3 is 14 amino acids. V dropped 11 bases and J dropped 5; count of bases not matched to a gene: 8. Germline V gene data show CDR1 as SNHLY and CDR2 as FYNNEI. The DNA of the CDR3 is TGTGCCGGTCGGCTACTAGCGGGGGACAATGAGCAGTTCTTC. Translating gives CAGRLLAGDNEQFF. Full variable domain (rest looked up from reference TRBV2 and TRBJ2-1): EPEVTQTPSHQVTQMGQEVILRCVPISNHLYFYWYRQILGQKVEFLVSFYNNEISEKSEIFDDQFSVERPDGSNFTLKIRSTKLEDSAMYFCAGRLLAGDNEQFFGPGTRLTVL.

The J gene is TRBJ2-3, the V gene TRBV2, with 9 bases identical to TRBD2. This CDR3 comprises 16 residues. V was pared by 3 bases and J by 2 bases, with 6 bases of the junction left unmatched. Germline CDR1 reads SNHLY; CDR2 reads FYNNEI. The CDR3 spells CASSELAGEFTDTQYF. CDR3 in DNA: TGTGCCAGCAGTGAGTTAGCGGGAGAATTCACAGATACGCAGTATTTT.

The sample holds a few counts of this clone. The V gene is TRBV20-1, the J gene TRBJ1-1; the D is unclear. This CDR3 spans 14 amino acids. From germline, CDR1 is DFQATT and CDR2 SNEGSKA (reference sequence). Trimming pared 3 bases from V and 5 bases from J, leaving 16 bases between. The DNA for the CDR3 is TGCAGTGCTAGTTTCACCGGGGAGGTGACTGAAGCTTTCTTT. This sequence encodes CSASFTGEVTEAFF.

This clone is a singleton in its sample. The rearrangement joins TRBV6-5 to TRBJ1-2; unclear D gene. Trimming removed 0 bases at V and 8 bases at J, with 10 bases between. CDR3 size: 13 residues. Germline-derived CDR1 and CDR2 are MNHEY and SVGAGI. This CDR3 reads CASSYSFLGGYTF. As DNA, the CDR3 is TGTGCCAGCAGTTACTCGTTCCTGGGCGGCTACACCTTC.

This chain connects TRBV5-8 to TRBJ2-3; 7 positions match TRBD1. This CDR3 comprises 13 residues. Germline trimming cut 4 bases from V and 6 bases from J; bases unmatched to any gene: 5. Germline CDR1 SGHTS, CDR2 YDEGEE. This CDR3 is CASSRGGVDTQYF. In DNA form, the CDR3 reads TGTGCCAGCAGCCGAGGGGGCGTTGATACGCAGTATTTT. Based on the CDR3 plus reference TRBV5-8 and TRBJ2-3, the full variable domain is EAGVTQSPTHLIKTRGQQATLRCSPISGHTSVYWYQQALGLGLQFLLWYDEGEERNRGNFPPRFSGRQFPNYSSELNVNALELEDSALYLCASSRGGVDTQYFGPGTRLTVL.

Of note for this clone: A much larger clonotype is one base distant, so this may be a read error. The CDR3 loop reads CASSVQGNTEAFF. In DNA form, the CDR3 reads TGTGCCAGCAGCGTACAGGGGAACACTGAAGCTTTCTTT. J is TRBJ1-1 and V is TRBV5-4; D might be TRBD1 (6 bases). The CDR3 contains 13 residues. CDR1 SGHNT and CDR2 YYREEE come from the germline V gene (reference sequence). V lost 4 bases and J lost 1, with 8 bases in between. The whole variable domain, filled in from reference TRBV5-4 and TRBJ1-1, reads ETGVTQSPTHLIKTRGQQVTLRCSSQSGHNTVSWYQQALGQGPQFIFQYYREEENGRGNFPPRFSGLQFPNYSSELNVNALELDDSALYLCASSVQGNTEAFFGQGTRLTVV.

The CDR3 protein is CASSSEGYNEQFF. The CDR3 nucleotides are TGTGCCAGCAGCTCGGAGGGGTACAATGAGCAGTTCTTC. The V call is TRBV7-7, the J call TRBJ2-1; tentatively, D is TRBD2 (6 bases). Trimming left V 4 bases short and J 4 bases short, with 8 bases between. The CDR3 runs 13 residues. Germline CDR1 SSHAT, CDR2 FNYEAQ (reference sequence).

This clone was seen a few times. This chain connects TRBV6-4 to TRBJ1-1; 9 positions match TRBD1. The CDR3 runs 11 residues. Germline-derived CDR1 and CDR2 are MRHNA and SNTAGT. Unmatched junction bases numbered 1, after V lost 3 bases and J lost 11 bases. The CDR3 DNA sequence: TGTGCCAGCAGTGATGGACAGGGGGCTTTCTTT. Protein sequence: CASSDGQGAFF.

The chain uses TRBV4-1 and TRBJ1-5, with D hard to call. Germline loops: CDR1 MGHRA, CDR2 YSYEKL. Deletions cut 1 base from V and 4 bases from J, with 5 bases between. The CDR3 has 13 residues. The chain's CDR3 is CASSQVQNQPQHF. CDR3 bases: TGCGCCAGCAGCCAAGTTCAGAATCAGCCCCAGCATTTT.

V and J are TRBV6-5 and TRBJ2-7, with 8 nucleotides matching TRBD2. The CDR3 is 13 amino acids. Germline lookup yields CDR1 MNHEY and CDR2 SVGAGI. Germline trimming cut 2 bases from V and 4 bases from J; bases unmatched to any gene: 1. Here the CDR3 reads CASSYGLAYEQYF. CDR3 coding DNA: TGTGCCAGCAGTTACGGACTAGCTTACGAGCAGTACTTC.

The chain couples TRBV5-1 to TRBJ2-7, with 7 bases lining up with TRBD1. CDR1 and CDR2 from the germline V gene are SGHRS and YFSETQ. After removal of 0 bases from V and 2 bases from J, the junction contained 8 bases not matched to a gene. The CDR3 has 16 residues. The CDR3 here is CASSLDPGTATYEQYF. The CDR3 DNA sequence: TGCGCCAGCAGCTTGGACCCCGGGACAGCCACCTACGAGCAGTACTTC.

This sequence joins TRBV11-2 and TRBJ1-1; tentative D call: TRBD1 (5 bases). Germline-derived CDR1 and CDR2 are SGHAT and FQNNGV. Deletions cut 3 bases from V and 4 bases from J, with 12 bases between. The CDR3 spans 14 residues. DNA of the CDR3: TGTGCCAGCAGCTTGGGGGGTGCGGGCACTGAAGCTTTCTTT. Protein sequence: CASSLGGAGTEAFF.

The chain has TRBV6-5 and TRBJ2-1, with 11 bases lining up with TRBD1. The CDR3 is made up of 15 amino acids. Germline CDR1 reads MNHEY; CDR2 reads SVGAGI. Unmatched junction bases numbered 4, after V lost 6 bases and J lost 3 bases. Written as DNA, the CDR3 is TGTGCCAGCAGGGGGGACAGGGGGATCTACAATGAGCAGTTCTTC. Translation: CASRGDRGIYNEQFF.